This T cell receptor (beta chain) was retrieved from a study of Graves' ophthalmopathy and Graves' hyperthyroidism. Overall study findings and caveats: At 60% to 71% sensitivity and 72.22% specificity, the model predicted progression of the ophthalmopathy. Most thyroid clonotypes expanded beyond 0.001 frequency were also found in blood. A model of 13 signatures distinguished ophthalmopathy from stable hyperthyroidism at roughly 87% sensitivity and 70% to 84% specificity.

In its sample, this clonotype was seen many times. Its antigen remains unidentified. Germline V lookup: CDR1 SGHVS, CDR2 FNYEAQ. The CDR3 length is 14 residues. V was pared by 5 bases and J by 0 bases, with 4 bases of the junction left unmatched. The authors amplified TCR beta CDR3 regions, and they did so from RNA transcripts for repertoire sequencing. Scientists carried out first-round RT-PCR using HTBI primers and then a second-round multiplex PCR. TCRdb re-analysed the multiplex PCR reads in MiXCR, keeping a single row per CDR3 protein. The sample includes around 1,000,000 distinct CDR3 sequences, about two fifths seen only once; the top ten take 11%. The study excluded patients with other autoimmune diseases, uncontrolled infections, pregnancy or lactation.

J is TRBJ2-7 and V is TRBV7-6; TRBD2 matches 7 bases. The clonotype comes from an adult man with Graves' hyperthyroidism. Sequenced sample: peripheral blood or thyroid tissue (not recorded which). For the CDR3, the DNA is TGTGCCAGCAGCATCCTAGCGGACTCCTACGAGCAGTACTTC. This sequence encodes CASSILADSYEQYF.